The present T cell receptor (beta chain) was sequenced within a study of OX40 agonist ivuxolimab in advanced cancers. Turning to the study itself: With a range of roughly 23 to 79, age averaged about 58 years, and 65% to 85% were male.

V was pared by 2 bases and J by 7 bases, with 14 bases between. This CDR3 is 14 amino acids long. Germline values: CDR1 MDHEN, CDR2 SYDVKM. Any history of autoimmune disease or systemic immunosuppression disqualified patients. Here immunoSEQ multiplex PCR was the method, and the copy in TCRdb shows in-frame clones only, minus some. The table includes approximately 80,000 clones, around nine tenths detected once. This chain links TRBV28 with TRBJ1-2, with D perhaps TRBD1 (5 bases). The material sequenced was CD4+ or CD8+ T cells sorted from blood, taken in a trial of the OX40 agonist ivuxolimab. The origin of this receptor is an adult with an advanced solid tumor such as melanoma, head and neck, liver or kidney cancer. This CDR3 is CASSLGGTVGGYTF. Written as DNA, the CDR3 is TGTGCCAGCAGTTTAGGGGGGACCGTGGGTGGCTACACCTTC.